What follows are 14 T cell receptor beta chains derived from one specimen sequenced in a study of OX40 agonist ivuxolimab in advanced cancers. Sequencing used immunoSEQ multiplex PCR; TCRdb keeps in-frame clones, though not all of them. The sample lists 70,000 or so clones, roughly nine tenths occurring once. The sequenced sample was CD4+ or CD8+ T cells sorted from blood, obtained in a trial of the OX40 agonist ivuxolimab. These receptors all come from an adult with an advanced solid tumor such as melanoma, head and neck, liver or kidney cancer.

CDR3 bases: TGTGCCAGCAGCCAAGATTTACCCCAGACAGGGGGGTTTCTTCGAGCTTTCTTT. Protein product: CASSQDLPQTGGFLRAFF. The chain combines TRBV14 with TRBJ1-1; 9 bases are a match to TRBD1. Unmatched junction bases numbered 18, after V lost 0 bases and J lost 10 bases. CDR1 SGHDN and CDR2 FVKESK come from the germline V gene. The CDR3 totals 18 residues. The variable domain in full, completed from reference TRBV14 and TRBJ1-1, reads EAGVTQFPSHSVIEKGQTVTLRCDPISGHDNLYWYRRVMGKEIKFLLHFVKESKQDESGMPNNRFLAERTGGTYSTLKVQPAELEDSGVYFCASSQDLPQTGGFLRAFFGQGTRLTVV.

This chain joins TRBV19 and TRBJ1-2, with 9 bases fitting TRBD1. The CDR3 has 14 amino acids. The germline V gene encodes CDR1 LNHDA and CDR2 SQIVND (reference sequence). The V and J ends lost 3 bases and 2 bases, in that order; junction bases with no gene match: 1. The CDR3 nucleotides are TGTGCCAGTAGTATCGACAGGGGGAACTATGGCTACACCTTC. Translated, it gives CASSIDRGNYGYTF.

V usage is TRBV30 and J usage is TRBJ2-7, with TRBD1 matching 8 bases. This CDR3 region has 12 residues. V lost 5 bases, J lost 4 bases, and 4 bases stayed unmatched. Germline CDR1 GTSNPN, CDR2 SVGIG (reference sequence). CDR3 amino acids: CAWGQGLYEQYF. CDR3 DNA: TGTGCCTGGGGACAGGGTTTATACGAGCAGTACTTC.

The V gene is TRBV11-2, the J gene TRBJ1-3, with D unresolved. The length of the CDR3 is 16 residues. Per the germline V gene, CDR1 is SGHAT and CDR2 is FQNNGV. The V end lost 3 bases, the J end lost 4 bases, and 16 bases lay between the germline ends. DNA for the CDR3: TGTGCCAGCAGCTTCGATTTTGGGGAGTCAGGAAACACCATATATTTT. As protein: CASSFDFGESGNTIYF.

The V gene is TRBV15, the J gene TRBJ1-3, with a tentative D call TRBD1 (5 bases). The germline CDR1 and CDR2 sequences are LNHNV and YYDKDF (reference sequence). V lost 1 base and J lost 3, with 10 bases in between. This CDR3 region has 15 residues. The CDR3 DNA is TGTGCCACCAGCAGAGGGGGCAGGGTTGGAAACACCATATATTTT. The encoded protein is CATSRGGRVGNTIYF.

V gene TRBV6-6 combines with J gene TRBJ1-1; D remains ambiguous. Germline lookup yields CDR1 MNHNY and CDR2 SVGAGI (reference sequence). V was clipped by 7 bases and J by 1 base, with 16 bases between them. This CDR3 is 15 amino acids long. The CDR3 region is CASTEADTRNTEAFF. The CDR3 DNA reads TGTGCCAGCACCGAAGCCGATACAAGGAACACTGAAGCTTTCTTT.

V and J are TRBV29-1 and TRBJ2-3; a possible D gene is TRBD2 (6 bases). V was cut by 4 bases and J by 0 bases, with 14 bases left in between. This CDR3 has 15 residues. Germline V gene sequence: CDR1 SQVTM, CDR2 ANQGSEA. The CDR3 sequence is CSVAGLAPSTDTQYF. CDR3 DNA: TGCAGCGTTGCTGGGCTAGCGCCTAGCACAGATACGCAGTATTTT.

The genes are TRBV29-1 and TRBJ2-1; the D gene is possibly TRBD1 (5 bases). The CDR3 runs to 12 residues. Germline V lookup: CDR1 SQVTM, CDR2 ANQGSEA. Between the trimmed V and J ends, which lost 0 bases and 12 bases, there was a span of 12 bases. The CDR3 spells CSVEDQGHSQFF. The CDR3 DNA sequence: TGCAGCGTTGAAGACCAGGGTCATTCGCAGTTCTTC.

The chain couples TRBV5-4 to TRBJ2-3; 14 nucleotides match TRBD2. Germline CDR1 is SGHNT and CDR2 is YYREEE (reference sequence). V was clipped by 3 bases and J by 5 bases; unmatched bases: 5. The CDR3 runs to 16 residues. The CDR3 loop reads CASSSGLAGAIDTQYF. As DNA, the CDR3 is TGTGCCAGCAGCTCGGGACTAGCGGGGGCGATAGATACGCAGTATTTT.

This chain joins TRBV19 and TRBJ1-1; D gene uncertain. Deletions cut 4 bases from V and 1 base from J, with 4 bases between. The length of the CDR3 is 12 residues. The germline V gene encodes CDR1 LNHDA and CDR2 SQIVND (reference sequence). The CDR3 sequence: CASSRQNTEAFF. CDR3 DNA sequence: TGTGCCAGTAGTAGACAGAACACTGAAGCTTTCTTT.

The chain uses TRBV11-3 and TRBJ2-3; D uncertain. The CDR3 contains 13 residues. V was clipped by 0 bases and J by 4 bases, with 5 bases between them. Germline CDR1 and CDR2: SGHNT and YENEEA. The CDR3 coding sequence is TGTGCCAGCAGCTTAGACAGCTCAGATACGCAGTATTTT. Its protein is CASSLDSSDTQYF.

V usage is TRBV19 and J usage is TRBJ1-5; D might be TRBD1 (6 bases). Trimming left V 6 bases short and J 0 bases short, with 12 bases between. The germline V gene encodes CDR1 LNHDA and CDR2 SQIVND (reference sequence). The CDR3 contains 15 residues. CDR3 sequence: CASSGQPYSNQPQHF. CDR3 nucleotide sequence: TGTGCCAGTAGCGGACAGCCCTATAGCAATCAGCCCCAGCATTTT.

The chain links TRBV29-1 to TRBJ2-1; 10 nucleotides line up with TRBD2. Trimming at V came to 5 bases and at J to 15 bases, leaving 19 bases not matched to a gene. Germline V CDR1 and CDR2: SQVTM, ANQGSEA. The CDR3 runs to 15 residues. DNA of the CDR3: TGCAGCGTTACCGGGACTAGCGAAAATCCGAAGGGCACGTTCTTC. This codes for CSVTGTSENPKGTFF.

DNA for the CDR3: TGTGCCAGCTCACCACAGAGGGTGGTAATGGATGGCTACACCTTC. This translates into CASSPQRVVMDGYTF. The chain recombines TRBV18 with TRBJ1-2; D unresolved. The CDR3 sequence is 15 residues long. Trimming shortened V by 1 base and J by 6 bases, and 15 bases separated the two germline ends. CDR1 and CDR2 (germline): KGHSH, LQKENI. Complete variable domain (other parts from reference TRBV18 and TRBJ1-2): NAGVMQNPRHLVRRRGQEARLRCSPMKGHSHVYWYRQLPEEGLKFMVYLQKENIIDESGMPKERFSAEFPKEGPSILRIQQVVRGDSAAYFCASSPQRVVMDGYTFGSGTRLTVV.